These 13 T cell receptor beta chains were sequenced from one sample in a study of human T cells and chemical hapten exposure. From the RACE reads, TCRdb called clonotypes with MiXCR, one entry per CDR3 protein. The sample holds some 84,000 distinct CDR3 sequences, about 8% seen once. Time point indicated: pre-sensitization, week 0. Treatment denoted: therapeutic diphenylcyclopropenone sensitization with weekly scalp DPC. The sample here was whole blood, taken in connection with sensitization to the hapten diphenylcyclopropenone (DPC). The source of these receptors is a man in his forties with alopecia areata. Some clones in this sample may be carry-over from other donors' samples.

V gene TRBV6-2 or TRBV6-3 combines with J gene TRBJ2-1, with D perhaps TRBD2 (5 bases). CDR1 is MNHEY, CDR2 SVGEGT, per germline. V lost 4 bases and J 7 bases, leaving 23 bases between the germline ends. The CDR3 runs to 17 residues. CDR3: CASSSPRAAAARNEQFF. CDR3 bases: TGTGCCAGCAGTTCCCCTAGGGCAGCGGCCGCGAGGAATGAGCAGTTCTTC.

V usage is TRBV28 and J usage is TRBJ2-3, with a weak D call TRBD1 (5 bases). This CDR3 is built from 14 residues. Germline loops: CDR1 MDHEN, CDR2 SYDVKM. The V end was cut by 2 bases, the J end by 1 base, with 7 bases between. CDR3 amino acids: CASSLRGGTDTQYF. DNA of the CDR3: TGTGCCAGCAGTTTAAGGGGCGGCACAGATACGCAGTATTTT.

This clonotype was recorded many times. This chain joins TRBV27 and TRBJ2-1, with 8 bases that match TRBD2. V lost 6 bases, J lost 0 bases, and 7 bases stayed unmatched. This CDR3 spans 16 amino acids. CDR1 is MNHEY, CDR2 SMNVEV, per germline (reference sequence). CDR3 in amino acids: CASRLDSGSSYNEQFF. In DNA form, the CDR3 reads TGTGCCAGCAGACTAGACAGCGGGAGCTCCTACAATGAGCAGTTCTTC.

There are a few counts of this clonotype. The CDR3 DNA reads as TGCGCCAGCAGCTTGGATCTCATAGCACTGGCCCGCACAGATACGCAGTATTTT. This sequence encodes CASSLDLIALARTDTQYF. The chain employs TRBV5-1 and TRBJ2-3; D unresolved. V gave up 0 bases and J gave up 1 base, with 18 bases separating them. Germline V gene sequence: CDR1 SGHRS, CDR2 YFSETQ. The CDR3 has 18 residues.

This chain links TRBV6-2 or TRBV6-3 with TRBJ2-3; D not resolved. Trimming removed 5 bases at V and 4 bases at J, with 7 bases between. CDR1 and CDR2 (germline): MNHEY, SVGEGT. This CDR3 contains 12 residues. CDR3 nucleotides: TGTGCCAGCAGTCCGTACTCAGATACGCAGTATTTT. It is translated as CASSPYSDTQYF.

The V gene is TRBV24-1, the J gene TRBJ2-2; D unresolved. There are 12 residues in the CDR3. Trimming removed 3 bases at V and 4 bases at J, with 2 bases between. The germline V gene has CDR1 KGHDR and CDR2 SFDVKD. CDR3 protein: CATSDLTGELFF. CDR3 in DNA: TGTGCCACCAGTGATCTCACCGGGGAGCTGTTTTTT.

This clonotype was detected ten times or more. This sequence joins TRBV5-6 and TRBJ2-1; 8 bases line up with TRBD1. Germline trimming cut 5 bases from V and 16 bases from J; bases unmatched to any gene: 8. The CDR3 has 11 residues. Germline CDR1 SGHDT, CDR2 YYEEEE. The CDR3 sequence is CASSLRDRRFF. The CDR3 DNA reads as TGTGCCAGCAGTCTCCGGGACAGGCGCTTCTTC.

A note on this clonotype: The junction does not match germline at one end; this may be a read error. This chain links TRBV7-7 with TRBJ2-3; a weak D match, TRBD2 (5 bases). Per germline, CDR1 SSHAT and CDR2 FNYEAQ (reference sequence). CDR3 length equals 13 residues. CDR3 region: CASSLEVRDTQYF. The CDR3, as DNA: TGTGCTAGCAGCTTGGAGGTACGAGATACGCAGTATTTT.

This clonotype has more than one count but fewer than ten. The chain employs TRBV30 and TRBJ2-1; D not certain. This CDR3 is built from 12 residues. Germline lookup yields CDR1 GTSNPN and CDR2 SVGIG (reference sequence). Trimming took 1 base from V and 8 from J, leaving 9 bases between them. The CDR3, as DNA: TGTGCCTGGAGTGGGTCATCGGATGAGCAGTTCTTC. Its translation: CAWSGSSDEQFF. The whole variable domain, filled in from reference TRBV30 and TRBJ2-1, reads SQTIHQWPATLVQPVGSPLSLECTVEGTSNPNLYWYRQAAGRGLQLLFYSVGIGQISSEVPQNLSASRPQDRQFILSSKKLLLSDSGFYLCAWSGSSDEQFFGPGTRLTVL.

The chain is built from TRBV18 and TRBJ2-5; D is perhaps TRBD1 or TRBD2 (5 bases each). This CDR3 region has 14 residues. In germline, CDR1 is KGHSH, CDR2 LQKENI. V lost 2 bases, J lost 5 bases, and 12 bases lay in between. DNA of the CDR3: TGTGCCAGCTCACCATTCAGCAGGGAGGAGACCCAGTACTTC. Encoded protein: CASSPFSREETQYF.

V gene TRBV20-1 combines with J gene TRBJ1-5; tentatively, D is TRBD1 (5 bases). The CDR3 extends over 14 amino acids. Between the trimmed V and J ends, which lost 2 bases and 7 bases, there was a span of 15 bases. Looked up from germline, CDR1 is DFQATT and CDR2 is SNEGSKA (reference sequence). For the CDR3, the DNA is TGCAGTGCTAGAAACTCCGGGGGTAGGCAGCCCCAGCATTTT. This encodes CSARNSGGRQPQHF.

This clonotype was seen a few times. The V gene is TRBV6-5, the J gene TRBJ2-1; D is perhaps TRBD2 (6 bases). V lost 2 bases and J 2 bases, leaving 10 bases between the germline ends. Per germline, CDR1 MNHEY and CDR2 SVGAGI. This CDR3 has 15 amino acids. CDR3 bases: TGTGCCAGCAGTTACGGGGACTTGGCCTACAATGAGCAGTTCTTC. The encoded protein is CASSYGDLAYNEQFF.

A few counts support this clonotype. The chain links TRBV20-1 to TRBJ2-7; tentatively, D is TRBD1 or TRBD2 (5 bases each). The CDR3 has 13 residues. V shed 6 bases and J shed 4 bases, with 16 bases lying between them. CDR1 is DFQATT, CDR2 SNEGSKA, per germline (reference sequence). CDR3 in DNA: TGCAGTGCCGCCGGGATGGGGGTATACGAGCAGTACTTC. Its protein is CSAAGMGVYEQYF.